This TCR beta chain was sequenced during a study of cytomegalovirus exposure and HLA in healthy donors. V was pared by 4 bases and J by 1 base, with 19 bases of the junction left unmatched. This CDR3 spans 20 amino acids. Germline V gene data show CDR1 as MDHEN and CDR2 as SYDVKM. The PCR employed 60 Vbeta primers together with 13 Jbeta primers. Sequencing used immunoSEQ multiplex PCR; TCRdb keeps in-frame clones, though not all of them. The sample holds 150,000 to 200,000 clones, roughly 80% seen once. The origin of this receptor is a woman younger than 35 in good health and CMV-seronegative. The sequenced sample was PBMCs. The V call is TRBV28, the J call TRBJ2-7, with 10 nucleotides matching TRBD1. In DNA, the CDR3 is TGTGCCAGCAGTTCGGGACAGGGGTCACGACCGGCTCGGGTTTCCTACGAGCAGTACGTC. This codes for CASSSGQGSRPARVSYEQYV.